This is a list of T cell receptor beta chains from one sample in a study of cytomegalovirus exposure and HLA in healthy donors. Repertoires were generated with immunoSEQ multiplex PCR, while TCRdb's copy carries only in-frame clones and drops some. The sample lists about 190,000 clones, just under 75% seen once, with approximately 3.1% in the top ten. Sequencing was performed on PBMCs. The receptor set was obtained from a woman aged 25 to 39 in good health and CMV-seropositive. CDR3s include the opening cysteine and the closing phenylalanine or tryptophan. The order of the fields is J gene, V gene, D gene, clone size, CDR3 DNA, CDR3 protein. D genes are given only for firm matches. Size tells how often a clone was seen (once, few, many) or the class of an expanded clone, and some rows leave it out.

J: TRBJ2-2; V: TRBV5-4; D: TRBD2; size: .; DNA: TGTGCCAGCAGCCCGGGAGGGAAGGACACCGGGGAGCTGTTTTTT; CDR3: CASSPGGKDTGELFF
J: TRBJ2-5; V: TRBV2; D: .; size: once; DNA: TGTGCCAGCAGTGGCGCGGTAGCCCAAGAGACCCAGTACTTC; CDR3: CASSGAVAQETQYF
J: TRBJ1-5; V: TRBV10-2; D: .; size: .; DNA: TGCGCCAGCAGTGAACGTCGGCAGGGTGGTCAGCCCCAGCATTTT; CDR3: CASSERRQGGQPQHF
J: TRBJ2-7; V: TRBV29-1; D: .; size: .; DNA: TGCAGCGTTGAAGGTGGCCCTACCGGGAAGGGGGTCTACGAGCAGTACTTC; CDR3: CSVEGGPTGKGVYEQYF
J: TRBJ1-1; V: TRBV19; D: .; size: .; DNA: TGTGCCAGTAGTATCACGGGGAACACTGAAGCTTTCTTT; CDR3: CASSITGNTEAFF
J: TRBJ2-1; V: TRBV6-1; D: TRBD2; size: .; DNA: TGTGCCAGCAGTGAAAAGAGCGGGAGTTGGAATGAGCAGTTCTTC; CDR3: CASSEKSGSWNEQFF
J: TRBJ2-1; V: TRBV19; D: .; size: .; DNA: TGTGCCAGTAGTCTTCGACAGACGGATGAGCAGTTCTTC; CDR3: CASSLRQTDEQFF
J: TRBJ2-4; V: TRBV2; D: TRBD1; size: .; DNA: TGTGCCAGCATGACCGGGACAGCAGCCAAAAACATTCAGTACTTC; CDR3: CASMTGTAAKNIQYF
J: TRBJ1-1; V: TRBV19; D: .; size: .; DNA: TGTGCCAGTAGTACGACAGCCGTGAACACTGAAGCTTTCTTT; CDR3: CASSTTAVNTEAFF
J: TRBJ2-1; V: TRBV5-1; D: .; size: .; DNA: TGCGCCAGCAGCATAAACCCGAGCTCCTACAATGAGCAGTTCTTC; CDR3: CASSINPSSYNEQFF
J: TRBJ1-4; V: TRBV7-9; D: TRBD1; size: .; DNA: TGTGCCAGCAGCTCCCCGGTGGACAGGAGTGAAAAACTGTTTTTT; CDR3: CASSSPVDRSEKLFF
J: TRBJ2-7; V: TRBV28; D: TRBD2; size: .; DNA: TGTGCCAGCAGCCGGAGACTAGCGACTTCCTACGAGCAGTACTTC; CDR3: CASSRRLATSYEQYF
J: TRBJ2-6; V: TRBV28; D: .; size: .; DNA: TGTGCCAGCGCCGCCGCCGGGACTTCCTACTCTGGGGCCAACGTCCTGACTTTC; CDR3: CASAAAGTSYSGANVLTF
J: TRBJ2-3; V: TRBV28; D: .; size: .; DNA: TGTGCCAGCAGCATGCCGGTAGTTAGCGCAGATACGCAGTATTTT; CDR3: CASSMPVVSADTQYF
J: TRBJ1-5; V: TRBV19; D: TRBD1; size: few; DNA: TGTGCCCACGCCTCTTTCGGGACAGGGCATGATCAGCCCCAGCATTTT; CDR3: CAHASFGTGHDQPQHF
J: TRBJ2-7; V: TRBV19; D: .; size: .; DNA: TGTGCCAGTAGTATGGGGACACCCTACGAGCAGTACTTC; CDR3: CASSMGTPYEQYF
J: TRBJ2-5; V: TRBV2; D: TRBD2; size: .; DNA: TGTGCCAGCAGCATTGGACTAGCGGGAAGGGAGACCCAGTACTTC; CDR3: CASSIGLAGRETQYF
J: TRBJ2-7; V: TRBV7-2; D: .; size: .; DNA: TGTGCCAGCAGCTTAGGAACCCTACGGTACGAGCAGTACTTC; CDR3: CASSLGTLRYEQYF
J: TRBJ2-1; V: TRBV2; D: TRBD2; size: .; DNA: TGTGCCAGCCGAAGGACTAGCGGGGGCAATGAGCAGTTCTTC; CDR3: CASRRTSGGNEQFF
J: TRBJ2-7; V: TRBV27; D: TRBD2; size: .; DNA: TGTGCCAGCAGTTTTAGCGGGAGCTCCTACGAGCAGTACTTC; CDR3: CASSFSGSSYEQYF